These 13 T cell receptor beta chains share one sample of origin, sequenced in a study of PD-1 blockade in classical Hodgkin lymphoma. Every patient was affected by relapse after autologous stem cell transplantation, while exposure to brentuximab vedotin was not uniform. This table comes from immunoSEQ multiplex PCR, and its TCRdb copy is limited to in-frame clones, with some not included. The sample records around 43,000 clones, around 80% being singletons. Sequenced here: peripheral blood mononuclear cells (PBMCs), sampled at baseline. The source of these receptors is a human donor with classical Hodgkin lymphoma.

The chain joins TRBV10-3 to TRBJ2-5; perhaps TRBD1 as D (6 bases). CDR3 size: 12 residues. CDR1 and CDR2 (germline): ENHRY, SYGVKD. V dropped 2 bases and J dropped 5 bases, with 6 bases sitting between them. The CDR3 coding sequence is TGTGCCATCAGTGAGAGGGGGGAGACCCAGTACTTC. This translates into CAISERGETQYF.

This sequence joins TRBV5-1 and TRBJ2-5; the match to TRBD1 covers 11 bases. The DNA end favors TRBJ2-7, so the J call may be wrong. CDR1 is SGHRS and CDR2 is YFSETQ in the germline V gene. The CDR3 runs to 15 residues. The DNA for the CDR3 is TGCGCCAGCAGCGTAGGGACAGGGGGAACCTACGAGCAGTACTTC. This encodes CASSVGTGGTYEQYF.

This clone turned up a few times. The V gene is TRBV15, the J gene TRBJ2-1; 8 bases line up with TRBD2. Germline V gene data show CDR1 as LNHNV and CDR2 as YYDKDF (reference sequence). The V and J ends lost 8 bases and 6 bases, in that order; junction bases with no gene match: 12. The CDR3 runs to 15 residues. For the CDR3, the DNA is TGTGCCACCGCGTCGGGGGGGAACCCACGCAATGAGCAGTTCTTC. It yields the protein CATASGGNPRNEQFF.

J is TRBJ2-7 and V is TRBV9, with 8 bases identical to TRBD1. In germline, CDR1 is SGDLS, CDR2 YYNGEE. V dropped 2 bases and J dropped 4; count of bases not matched to a gene: 5. The CDR3 totals 14 residues. This CDR3 is CASSVRQGAYEQYF. The CDR3 DNA is TGTGCCAGCAGCGTGAGGCAGGGGGCTTACGAGCAGTACTTC.

This clone was counted once. CDR3: CASRRGDHEQFF. The CDR3 bases are TGTGCCAGCAGGCGGGGGGATCATGAGCAGTTCTTC. J is TRBJ2-1 and V is TRBV5-4; 8 nucleotides align to TRBD2. The length of the CDR3 is 12 residues. V lost 5 bases, J lost 8 bases, and 3 bases stayed unmatched. Per the germline V gene, CDR1 is SGHNT and CDR2 is YYREEE (reference sequence).

The chain joins TRBV7-2 to TRBJ2-3; D gene uncertain. The V gene lost 2 bases and the J gene lost 4 bases, with 10 bases spanning the gap. This CDR3 has 14 residues. Germline CDR1 is SGHTA and CDR2 is FQGNSA. CDR3 region: CASSLSGGPDTQYF. In DNA, the CDR3 is TGTGCCAGCAGCTTAAGTGGCGGCCCAGATACGCAGTATTTT.

This chain uses TRBV18 with TRBJ2-5; D possibly uses TRBD1 or TRBD2 (6 bases each). Trimming took 5 bases from V and 3 from J, leaving 13 bases between them. CDR3 length: 14 amino acids. Germline V gene sequence: CDR1 KGHSH, CDR2 LQKENI. CDR3 in amino acids: CASSLRGAEETQYF. As DNA, the CDR3 is TGTGCCAGCTCATTGAGGGGGGCTGAAGAGACCCAGTACTTC.

The CDR3 nucleotides are TGTGCCAGCAGCTTGCCCGGGGTGGAATCACCCCTCCACTTT. This sequence encodes CASSLPGVESPLHF. This chain links TRBV5-6 with TRBJ1-6; D unresolved. CDR3 length equals 14 residues. Germline loops: CDR1 SGHDT, CDR2 YYEEEE. V lost 1 base, J lost 10 bases, and 12 bases lay in between.

V gene TRBV10-3 combines with J gene TRBJ1-1, with D possibly being TRBD1 (5 bases). The V gene's germline CDR1 is ENHRY and CDR2 SYGVKD. Trimming removed 3 bases from V and 1 base from J, with 9 bases in between. This CDR3 has 14 residues. The CDR3 loop reads CAISDQGKNTEAFF. The CDR3, as DNA: TGTGCCATCAGTGACCAGGGCAAGAACACTGAAGCTTTCTTT.

The chain's CDR3 is CASSYSWRVQETQYF. CDR3 sequence (DNA): TGTGCCAGCAGTTACTCGTGGAGGGTCCAAGAGACCCAGTACTTC. The chain recombines TRBV6-5 with TRBJ2-5; possibly TRBD2 for D (6 bases). V dropped 0 bases and J dropped 1 base, with 9 bases sitting between them. CDR3 length equals 15 residues. Germline CDR1 reads MNHEY; CDR2 reads SVGAGI.

This rearrangement joins TRBV6-5 to TRBJ2-5; 10 positions match TRBD1. The J call may be in error: the DNA end matches TRBJ2-7 better. CDR3 length: 13 residues. The V gene's germline CDR1 is MNHEY and CDR2 SVGAGI. This CDR3 is CASSPGTGDEQYF. The CDR3 DNA is TGTGCCAGCAGCCCCGGGACAGGGGACGAGCAGTACTTC.

The chain employs TRBV5-1 and TRBJ2-3, with 11 bases identical to TRBD2. The length of the CDR3 is 18 residues. CDR1 and CDR2 from the germline V gene are SGHRS and YFSETQ. V shed 6 bases and J 1 base; nucleotides not matched to a gene: 13. As DNA, the CDR3 is TGCGCCAGCACTCCGATACTAGCGGGGGCCCTCGGCACAGATACGCAGTATTTT. This encodes CASTPILAGALGTDTQYF.

V is TRBV7-2 and J is TRBJ2-3; D gene unclear. CDR1 and CDR2 from the germline V gene are SGHTA and FQGNSA. Trimming cost V 2 bases and J 5 bases, with 11 bases left between them. The CDR3 runs 14 residues. This CDR3 is CASSLRSGRDTQYF. The CDR3 coding sequence is TGTGCCAGCAGCTTAAGGTCTGGAAGAGATACGCAGTATTTT.